One sample yielded the 17 T cell receptor beta chains listed below, sequenced in a study of cytomegalovirus exposure and HLA in healthy donors (dated by TCRdb to about 2017). Libraries were made using the immunoSEQ multiplex PCR assay. For the multiplex PCR, a mixture combining 60 forward primers for TCR Vbeta segments and 13 reverse primers for TCR Jbeta segments was used. TCRdb carries this immuneACCESS record with in-frame sequences only. Its versions omit some clonotypes, under half of them owing to an unresolved V gene in the studies checked, with the rest unexplained. The sample table holds 95,000 to 100,000 clones, of which 74% were seen once. Approximately 1.8% of the sample is in the top ten clones. The specimen was PBMCs. These receptors were taken from a male donor in good health and CMV-seronegative.

The V gene is TRBV30, the J gene TRBJ1-1; 8 positions agree with TRBD1. V was clipped by 2 bases and J by 7 bases; unmatched bases: 6. This CDR3 comprises 13 residues. Germline CDR1 reads GTSNPN; CDR2 reads SVGIG (reference sequence). The CDR3 region has the DNA TGTGCCTGGAGTAGGACAGGGATTGGTGAAGCTTTCTTT. Amino acid sequence: CAWSRTGIGEAFF.

The J gene is TRBJ2-6, the V gene TRBV7-3; TRBD1 aligns across 8 bases. CDR3 length: 18 residues. V shed 2 bases and J 4 bases; nucleotides not matched to a gene: 10. Germline V gene sequence: CDR1 SGHTA, CDR2 FQGTGA. CDR3 DNA: TGTGCCAGCAGCTTACAACACAGGGGGGCCGGGGGGGCCAACGTCCTGACTTTC. Its translation: CASSLQHRGAGGANVLTF.

The J gene is TRBJ2-3, the V gene TRBV5-4, with D uncertain. CDR3 length equals 13 residues. The germline V gene has CDR1 SGHNT and CDR2 YYREEE (reference sequence). V was clipped by 1 base and J by 7 bases, with 10 bases between them. CDR3 loop: CASSLTLDNTQYF. CDR3 nucleotides: TGTGCCAGCAGCTTGACCCTCGACAATACGCAGTATTTT.

J is TRBJ2-5 and V is TRBV27, with TRBD2 matching 9 bases. The end of the DNA aligns better with TRBJ2-7, so the J call may be wrong. Germline V lookup: CDR1 MNHEY, CDR2 SMNVEV (reference sequence). The CDR3 totals 14 residues. CDR3 sequence (DNA): TGTGCCAGCAGATTTAGCGGGAGCGGCCACGAGCAGTACTTC. Its protein is CASRFSGSGHEQYF.

The V call is TRBV6-5, the J call TRBJ1-2; no clear D gene. This CDR3 region has 14 residues. The V end lost 0 bases, the J end lost 6 bases, and 11 bases lay between the germline ends. Germline values: CDR1 MNHEY, CDR2 SVGAGI. CDR3 bases: TGTGCCAGCAGTTACTCTCCTGCTGGGCATGGCTACACCTTC. Encoded protein: CASSYSPAGHGYTF.

The chain recombines TRBV9 with TRBJ2-1; 7 bases are shared with TRBD2. V lost 8 bases to trimming and J lost 0 bases; unmatched junction nucleotides: 8. The V gene's germline CDR1 is SGDLS and CDR2 YYNGEE. The CDR3 is made up of 15 amino acids. The CDR3 DNA reads TGTGCCAGTAGTGAGGGAGGGCCCTCCTACAATGAGCAGTTCTTC. It encodes CASSEGGPSYNEQFF.

The V and J genes are TRBV9 and TRBJ1-3, with D perhaps TRBD1 (6 bases). The CDR3 is 17 amino acids. Trimming left V 6 bases short and J 0 bases short, with 19 bases between. The germline CDR1 and CDR2 sequences are SGDLS and YYNGEE. This CDR3 is CASIPPGQNPSGNTIYF. The CDR3 DNA follows: TGTGCCAGCATTCCCCCCGGACAGAACCCCTCTGGAAACACCATATATTTT. The full variable domain, in which reference TRBV9 and TRBJ1-3 provide the parts outside the CDR3, is DSGVTQTPKHLITATGQRVTLRCSPRSGDLSVYWYQQSLDQGLQFLIQYYNGEERAKGNILERFSAQQFPDLHSELNLSSLELGDSALYFCASIPPGQNPSGNTIYFGEGSWLTVV.

J is TRBJ1-2 and V is TRBV28; D call uncertain. Trimming removed 5 bases from V and 4 bases from J, with 11 bases in between. CDR3 length equals 13 residues. Germline assignment: CDR1 MDHEN and CDR2 SYDVKM. The chain's CDR3 is CASSTRTFYGYTF. The CDR3 nucleotides read TGTGCCAGCAGTACTAGGACGTTCTATGGCTACACCTTC.

This rearrangement joins TRBV11-2 to TRBJ1-5; no clear D gene. The CDR3 spans 14 residues. The V gene's germline CDR1 is SGHAT and CDR2 FQNNGV. V was clipped by 1 base and J by 6 bases, with 10 bases between them. The chain's CDR3 is CASSLVGGGQPQHF. CDR3 DNA: TGTGCCAGCAGCTTAGTGGGAGGAGGTCAGCCCCAGCATTTT. Variable domain in full (rest from reference TRBV11-2 and TRBJ1-5): EAGVAQSPRYKIIEKRQSVAFWCNPISGHATLYWYQQILGQGPKLLIQFQNNGVVDDSQLPKDRFSAERLKGVDSTLKIQPAKLEDSAVYLCASSLVGGGQPQHFGDGTRLSIL.

This chain joins TRBV7-6 and TRBJ2-2; 8 bases agree with TRBD1. CDR3 length: 16 residues. The V gene end was trimmed by 0 bases and the J gene end by 7 bases; junction bases not matched to a gene: 7. Germline CDR1 is SGHVS and CDR2 is FNYEAQ. CDR3 residues: CASSLATRQGFGELFF. The CDR3 nucleotides are TGTGCCAGCAGCTTAGCTACGCGACAGGGGTTCGGGGAGCTGTTTTTT.

This chain joins TRBV25-1 and TRBJ2-2; D may be TRBD2 (5 bases). CDR1 and CDR2 (germline): MGHDK, SYGVNS. V lost 1 base, J lost 3 bases, and 12 bases lay in between. The CDR3 sequence is 16 residues long. The CDR3 loop is CASSELGGRDTGELFF. The CDR3 DNA is TGTGCCAGCAGTGAATTAGGAGGCCGAGACACCGGGGAGCTGTTTTTT. Full variable domain (rest looked up from reference TRBV25-1 and TRBJ2-2): EADIYQTPRYLVIGTGKKITLECSQTMGHDKMYWYQQDPGMELHLIHYSYGVNSTEKGDLSSESTVSRIRTEHFPLTLESARPSHTSQYLCASSELGGRDTGELFFGEGSRLTVL.

J is TRBJ1-5 and V is TRBV6-1; D remains ambiguous. The CDR3 consists of 14 residues. Trimming took off 3 bases at V and 2 bases at J, with 8 bases between the two ends. The V gene's germline CDR1 is MNHNS and CDR2 SASEGT. The CDR3: CASSELIGNQPQHF. Written as DNA, the CDR3 is TGTGCCAGCAGTGAGCTGATAGGCAATCAGCCCCAGCATTTT.

There are a few counts of this clone. This rearrangement joins TRBV30 to TRBJ1-1; D is undetermined. In germline, CDR1 is GTSNPN, CDR2 SVGIG (reference sequence). V was clipped by 0 bases and J by 7 bases, with 9 bases between them. The CDR3 length is 12 residues. The CDR3 loop reads CAWSVDFFEAFF. DNA for the CDR3: TGTGCCTGGAGTGTAGACTTCTTTGAAGCTTTCTTT.

This clone was detected once. The genes are TRBV28 and TRBJ2-3; 9 bases map to TRBD2. Looked up from germline, CDR1 is MDHEN and CDR2 is SYDVKM. The CDR3 length is 16 residues. V shed 10 bases, J shed 6 bases, and the junction held 17 bases outside the gene matches. CDR3 residues: CATQFKSGRRVDTQYF. Written as DNA, the CDR3 is TGTGCCACCCAGTTTAAGAGCGGGAGGCGTGTGGATACGCAGTATTTT.

This chain joins TRBV4-2 and TRBJ2-1; 11 nucleotides agree with TRBD2. This CDR3 is 17 amino acids long. V was clipped by 0 bases and J by 2 bases; unmatched bases: 3. The germline gives CDR1 LGHNA, CDR2 YNFKEQ. CDR3 in amino acids: CASSQDTSGSPYNEQFF. CDR3 bases: TGTGCCAGCAGCCAAGATACTAGCGGGAGCCCCTACAATGAGCAGTTCTTC.

The chain combines TRBV29-1 with TRBJ2-1; 7 bases agree with TRBD2. Trimming at V came to 7 bases and at J to 6 bases, leaving 15 bases not matched to a gene. CDR1 and CDR2 from the germline V gene are SQVTM and ANQGSEA. The CDR3 loop spans 15 amino acids. The CDR3 loop is CSAKVGREWVNEQFF. The CDR3 DNA reads as TGCAGCGCCAAGGTTGGGCGGGAGTGGGTCAATGAGCAGTTCTTC.

The genes are TRBV7-9 and TRBJ1-3; tentative D call: TRBD1 (6 bases). Germline loops: CDR1 SEHNR, CDR2 FQNEAQ (reference sequence). CDR3 length equals 16 residues. With 5 bases removed from V and 0 bases from J, the gap between germline ends came to 14 bases. CDR3 protein: CASSATGHTSGNTIYF. As DNA, the CDR3 is TGTGCCAGCAGCGCCACGGGACATACCTCTGGAAACACCATATATTTT.